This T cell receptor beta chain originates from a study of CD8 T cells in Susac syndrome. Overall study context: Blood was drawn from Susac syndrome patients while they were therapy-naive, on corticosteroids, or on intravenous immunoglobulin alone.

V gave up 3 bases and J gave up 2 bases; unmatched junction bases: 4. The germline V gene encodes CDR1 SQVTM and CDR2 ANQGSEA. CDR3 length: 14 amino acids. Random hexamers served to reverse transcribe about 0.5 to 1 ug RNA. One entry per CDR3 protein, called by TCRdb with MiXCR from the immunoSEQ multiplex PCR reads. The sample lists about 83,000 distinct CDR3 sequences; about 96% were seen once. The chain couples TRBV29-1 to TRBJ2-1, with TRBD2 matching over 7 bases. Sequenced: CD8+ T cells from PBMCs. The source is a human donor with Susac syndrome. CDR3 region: CSVEGGLPYNEQFF. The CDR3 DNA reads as TGCAGCGTTGAGGGGGGACTACCCTACAATGAGCAGTTCTTC.